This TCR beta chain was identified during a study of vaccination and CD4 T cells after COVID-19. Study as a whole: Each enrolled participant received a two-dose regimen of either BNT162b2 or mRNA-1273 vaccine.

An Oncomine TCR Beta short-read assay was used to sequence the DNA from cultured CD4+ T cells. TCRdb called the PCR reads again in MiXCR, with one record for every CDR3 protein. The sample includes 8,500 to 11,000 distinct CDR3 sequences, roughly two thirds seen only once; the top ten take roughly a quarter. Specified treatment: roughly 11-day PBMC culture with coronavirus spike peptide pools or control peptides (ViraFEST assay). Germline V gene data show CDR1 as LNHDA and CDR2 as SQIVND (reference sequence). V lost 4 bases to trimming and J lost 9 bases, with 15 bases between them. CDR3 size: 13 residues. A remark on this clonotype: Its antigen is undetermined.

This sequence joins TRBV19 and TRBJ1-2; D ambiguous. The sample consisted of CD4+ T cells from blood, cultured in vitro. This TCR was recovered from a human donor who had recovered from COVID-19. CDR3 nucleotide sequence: TGTGCCAGTAGTAGAGGATGGACTAGGAGCTACACCTTC. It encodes CASSRGWTRSYTF.